This T cell receptor beta chain was retrieved from a study of blood T cells in healthy people across ages. In the case of this clonotype: The antigen is not known.

V was trimmed by 2 bases and J by 1 base, leaving 16 bases between them. Germline CDR1 is SGHRS and CDR2 is YFSETQ. The CDR3 has 16 residues. Broader study findings: Any changes in expanded clonotypes were possibly confounded, as donor CMV status remained unknown. Greater diversity and more naive CD4+ cells were seen in long-lived donors than in aged donors.

A sample-barcoded 5' primer and a J-beta primer mix were used in a second PCR of roughly 6 to 11 cycles. TCRdb reprocessed the 5' RACE reads via MiXCR and lists one record per CDR3 protein. The sample yields approximately 800,000 distinct CDR3 sequences, around two thirds seen once. Each individual donor underwent a draw of approximately 10 milliliters of peripheral blood. The chain links TRBV5-1 to TRBJ2-7; D is perhaps TRBD1 or TRBD2 (5 bases each). Sequenced: blood. The TCR was taken from a man aged 30 to 45 in good health. The CDR3 sequence is CASSFLAAGTSYEQYF. CDR3 nucleotide sequence: TGCGCCAGCAGCTTCCTCGCGGCCGGGACGTCCTACGAGCAGTACTTC. Looking up the rest from reference TRBV5-1 and TRBJ2-7 gives the full variable domain: KAGVTQTPRYLIKTRGQQVTLSCSPISGHRSVSWYQQTPGQGLQFLFEYFSETQRNKGNFPGRFSGRQFSNSRSEMNVSTLELGDSALYLCASSFLAAGTSYEQYFGPGTRLTVT.